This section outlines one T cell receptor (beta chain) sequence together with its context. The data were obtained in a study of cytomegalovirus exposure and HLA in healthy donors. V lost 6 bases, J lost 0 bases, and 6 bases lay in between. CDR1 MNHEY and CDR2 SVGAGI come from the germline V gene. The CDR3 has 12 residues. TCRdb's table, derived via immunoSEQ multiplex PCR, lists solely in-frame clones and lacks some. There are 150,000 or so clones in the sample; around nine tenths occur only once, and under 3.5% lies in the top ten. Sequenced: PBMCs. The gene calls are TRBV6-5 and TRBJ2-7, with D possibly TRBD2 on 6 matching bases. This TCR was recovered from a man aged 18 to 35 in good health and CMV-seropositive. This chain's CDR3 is CASSGSSYEQYF. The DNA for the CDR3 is TGTGCCAGCAGCGGGAGCTCCTACGAGCAGTACTTC.